These 32 T cell receptor beta chains were all obtained from the same sample, sequenced in a study of blood T cell repertoires in COVID-19. Some clones are missing from TCRdb's copy, which holds only in-frame ones; the method was immunoSEQ multiplex PCR. Of around 140,000 clones listed, more than 75% are singletons. The sequenced material came from peripheral blood. The receptors here all came from a woman aged 70 to 79 with COVID-19, enrolled during active disease.

In this sample, this clone turned up a few times. The V call is TRBV7-9, the J call TRBJ2-7; D call uncertain. The germline V and J ends were trimmed by 4 bases and 5 bases, with 15 bases remaining between them. The CDR3 totals 14 residues. Looked up from germline, CDR1 is SEHNR and CDR2 is FQNEAQ (reference sequence). The chain's CDR3 is CASSSAPSRDEQYF. The CDR3 DNA reads TGTGCCAGCAGCTCGGCCCCTAGTCGAGACGAGCAGTACTTC.

The V gene is TRBV28, the J gene TRBJ1-5, with 7 bases fitting TRBD1. The CDR3 runs to 14 residues. Trimming cost V 9 bases and J 2 bases; bases outside gene matches: 7. Looked up from germline, CDR1 is MDHEN and CDR2 is SYDVKM. The CDR3 DNA is TGTGCCAGTCAGGTGGGACAGCGCAATCAGCCCCAGCATTTT. Its translation: CASQVGQRNQPQHF.

In this sample, this clone turned up once. V gene TRBV13 combines with J gene TRBJ1-1, with TRBD1 matching 9 bases. The germline V gene encodes CDR1 PRHDT and CDR2 FYEKMQ (reference sequence). Trimming cost V 5 bases and J 10 bases; bases outside gene matches: 8. The CDR3 extends over 13 amino acids. The CDR3 sequence is CASSTDRGFSAFF. The CDR3 DNA sequence: TGTGCCAGCAGCACGGACAGGGGTTTTTCAGCTTTCTTT.

The rearrangement joins TRBV5-4 to TRBJ2-7, with no clear D. V was pared by 4 bases and J by 6 bases, with 17 bases between. The CDR3 is made up of 14 amino acids. Germline CDR1 and CDR2: SGHNT and YYREEE (reference sequence). Written as DNA, the CDR3 is TGTGCCAGCAGCCCCCCCCGCGGCAGTCGCGAGCAGTACTTC. Translating it yields CASSPPRGSREQYF. The full variable domain, its missing parts supplied by reference TRBV5-4 and TRBJ2-7, is ETGVTQSPTHLIKTRGQQVTLRCSSQSGHNTVSWYQQALGQGPQFIFQYYREEENGRGNFPPRFSGLQFPNYSSELNVNALELDDSALYLCASSPPRGSREQYFGPGTRLTVT.

This chain uses TRBV7-2 with TRBJ2-1; TRBD2 matches at 12 bases. V was pared by 3 bases and J by 7 bases, with 7 bases of the junction left unmatched. CDR3 length: 16 residues. CDR1 is SGHTA and CDR2 is FQGNSA in the germline V gene. The CDR3 region has the DNA TGTGCCAGCAGCTTCCATCCTAGCGGGGGGGCTAATGAGCAGTTCTTC. It is translated as CASSFHPSGGANEQFF.

V and J are TRBV5-1 and TRBJ2-6, with D perhaps TRBD1 (6 bases). V was shortened by 5 bases and J by 0 bases, with 15 bases between the two germline ends. CDR1 is SGHRS, CDR2 YFSETQ, per germline. There are 17 residues in the CDR3. The CDR3, as DNA: TGCGCCAGCAGTCGGGACATCACCTCCTCTGGGGCCAACGTCCTGACTTTC. This encodes CASSRDITSSGANVLTF.

V gene TRBV19 combines with J gene TRBJ1-1; D is possibly TRBD1 (6 bases). Per germline, CDR1 LNHDA and CDR2 SQIVND (reference sequence). CDR3 size: 14 residues. With 5 bases removed from V and 0 bases from J, the gap between germline ends came to 10 bases. In nucleotides, the CDR3 is TGTGCCAGTAGTTACGGGACACTGAACACTGAAGCTTTCTTT. Encoded protein: CASSYGTLNTEAFF.

This chain joins TRBV4-2 and TRBJ2-3; 10 bases are a match to TRBD2. There are 17 residues in the CDR3. Germline V gene data show CDR1 as LGHNA and CDR2 as YNFKEQ. Unmatched junction bases numbered 5, after V lost 1 base and J lost 1 base. The CDR3 loop is CASSQVSGGDRTDTQYF. CDR3 in DNA: TGTGCCAGCAGCCAAGTAAGCGGGGGGGACCGCACAGATACGCAGTATTTT.

This clone came up once. This chain uses TRBV28 with TRBJ1-1, with D hard to call. CDR1 is MDHEN, CDR2 SYDVKM, per germline. The V gene lost 1 base and the J gene lost 0 bases, with 9 bases spanning the gap. CDR3 length: 15 residues. This CDR3 is CASSLSPDMNTEAFF. CDR3 sequence (DNA): TGTGCCAGCAGTTTATCTCCAGATATGAACACTGAAGCTTTCTTT.

The V and J genes are TRBV6-5 and TRBJ1-2, with D unclear. The CDR3 length is 14 residues. V lost 7 bases to trimming and J lost 7 bases, with 19 bases between them. CDR1 and CDR2 (germline): MNHEY, SVGAGI. CDR3 coding DNA: TGTGCCAGCACCCCGTCGAAGCGCAGTGTTGGCTACACCTTC. It specifies CASTPSKRSVGYTF.

The chain employs TRBV7-7 and TRBJ2-1; D gene ambiguous. The CDR3 spans 10 residues. V was trimmed by 9 bases and J by 4 bases, leaving 4 bases between them. Per germline, CDR1 SSHAT and CDR2 FNYEAQ (reference sequence). CDR3 nucleotide sequence: TGTGCCAGACAATACAATGAGCAGTTCTTC. It codes for CARQYNEQFF.

The chain joins TRBV28 to TRBJ1-1; D unresolved. Germline CDR1 and CDR2: MDHEN and SYDVKM. The CDR3 is 12 amino acids. The V end was cut by 3 bases, the J end by 10 bases, with 12 bases between. The CDR3: CASSLPARGAFF. The CDR3, as DNA: TGTGCCAGCAGTTTGCCGGCCCGGGGAGCTTTCTTT.

This clone has just one count. This rearrangement joins TRBV6-6 to TRBJ1-3; 7 bases agree with TRBD1. The trim removed 6 bases at V and 2 bases at J, leaving 7 bases unmatched. Germline V gives CDR1 MNHNY, CDR2 SVGAGI (reference sequence). CDR3 size: 15 residues. This chain's CDR3 is CASSTNRGTGNTIYF. The CDR3 DNA sequence: TGTGCCAGCAGCACCAACAGGGGAACTGGAAACACCATATATTTT.

This clone was seen once. The chain uses TRBV2 and TRBJ1-3, with D uncertain. The length of the CDR3 is 15 residues. Trimming took 4 bases from V and 0 from J, leaving 10 bases between them. Germline CDR1 and CDR2: SNHLY and FYNNEI. CDR3 protein: CASSVRLFSGNTIYF. DNA of the CDR3: TGTGCCAGCAGTGTCAGGCTCTTCTCTGGAAACACCATATATTTT. The full variable domain, completed using reference TRBV2 and TRBJ1-3, is EPEVTQTPSHQVTQMGQEVILRCVPISNHLYFYWYRQILGQKVEFLVSFYNNEISEKSEIFDDQFSVERPDGSNFTLKIRSTKLEDSAMYFCASSVRLFSGNTIYFGEGSWLTVV.

The chain has TRBV5-1 and TRBJ1-5, with a weak D call TRBD1 (5 bases). There are 13 residues in the CDR3. CDR1 SGHRS and CDR2 YFSETQ come from the germline V gene. Trimming pared 1 base from V and 5 bases from J, leaving 7 bases between. The CDR3 sequence is CASSLRGDQPQHF. The CDR3 bases are TGCGCCAGCAGCTTGAGGGGTGATCAGCCCCAGCATTTT.

Here the CDR3 DNA reads TGTGCCAGCAGCGCTAGGAGGGTAGAAGATACGCAGTATTTT. Its protein is CASSARRVEDTQYF. The V call is TRBV9, the J call TRBJ2-3, with D perhaps TRBD2 (6 bases). The CDR3 is made up of 14 amino acids. V lost 3 bases and J lost 5, with 13 bases in between. Germline V gives CDR1 SGDLS, CDR2 YYNGEE. Supplemented by reference TRBV9 and TRBJ2-3, the full variable domain reads DSGVTQTPKHLITATGQRVTLRCSPRSGDLSVYWYQQSLDQGLQFLIQYYNGEERAKGNILERFSAQQFPDLHSELNLSSLELGDSALYFCASSARRVEDTQYFGPGTRLTVL.

CDR3 amino acids: CASSPLQGNEQFF. CDR3 bases: TGTGCCAGCAGCCCTTTACAGGGCAATGAGCAGTTCTTC. The chain couples TRBV28 to TRBJ2-1; D is possibly TRBD1 (6 bases). V was pared by 6 bases and J by 6 bases, with 12 bases between. The CDR3 sequence is 13 residues long. Germline CDR1 and CDR2: MDHEN and SYDVKM.

The genes are TRBV5-1 and TRBJ2-1; TRBD2 matches at 8 bases. J was trimmed by 3 bases and V by 7 bases; bases with no gene match: 9. CDR1 is SGHRS, CDR2 YFSETQ, per germline. The CDR3 loop spans 15 amino acids. CDR3 in DNA: TGCGCCAGCGGGGCGGGGGGTCAAGTCTACAATGAGCAGTTCTTC. It encodes CASGAGGQVYNEQFF.

This sequence joins TRBV7-2 and TRBJ2-5; 7 bases map to TRBD2. Germline V gene lookup returns CDR1 SGHTA and CDR2 FQGNSA. The CDR3 totals 14 residues. The ends lost 4 bases at V and 5 bases at J; junction bases unmatched: 7. CDR3 residues: CASSSWTSSETQYF. CDR3 bases: TGTGCCAGCAGCTCCTGGACTAGTTCGGAGACCCAGTACTTC.

The chain combines TRBV15 with TRBJ2-2, with TRBD2 matching 11 bases. This CDR3 comprises 18 residues. The J segment lost 2 bases and the V segment lost 4 bases, leaving 9 bases of the junction unmatched. CDR1 is LNHNV and CDR2 is YYDKDF in the germline V gene (reference sequence). This CDR3 is CATSKAGTSGFNTGELFF. CDR3 DNA sequence: TGTGCCACCAGCAAAGCGGGGACTAGCGGATTCAACACCGGGGAGCTGTTTTTT.

V gene TRBV7-2 combines with J gene TRBJ1-4, with 9 bases lining up with TRBD1. Germline V lookup: CDR1 SGHTA, CDR2 FQGNSA. There are 15 residues in the CDR3. The ends lost 5 bases at V and 4 bases at J; junction bases unmatched: 5. In DNA, the CDR3 is TGTGCCAGCAGCACCAGGACAGGGGATAATGAAAAACTGTTTTTT. It encodes CASSTRTGDNEKLFF. The full variable domain, in which reference TRBV7-2 and TRBJ1-4 provide the parts outside the CDR3, is GAGVSQSPSNKVTEKGKDVELRCDPISGHTALYWYRQSLGQGLEFLIYFQGNSAPDKSGLPSDRFSAERTGGSVSTLTIQRTQQEDSAVYLCASSTRTGDNEKLFFGSGTQLSVL.

The genes are TRBV28 and TRBJ1-4, with 7 bases identical to TRBD1. This CDR3 spans 18 amino acids. Germline lookup yields CDR1 MDHEN and CDR2 SYDVKM. Losses at the gene ends were 5 bases for V and 5 bases for J; bases not matched to a gene: 17. The CDR3 DNA follows: TGTGCCAGCAGTCGGTGGGAAGGGGGCAGACCCTGGAATGAAAAACTGTTTTTT. This translates into CASSRWEGGRPWNEKLFF.

This clone was seen only once. This chain joins TRBV6-5 and TRBJ2-2, with D possibly being TRBD1 (6 bases). Germline CDR1 and CDR2: MNHEY and SVGAGI. This CDR3 contains 13 residues. With 2 bases removed from V and 7 bases from J, the gap between germline ends came to 8 bases. CDR3 amino acids: CASSYGGVGELFF. DNA for the CDR3: TGTGCCAGCAGTTACGGGGGCGTCGGGGAGCTGTTTTTT.

V gene TRBV19 combines with J gene TRBJ2-3, with D possibly being TRBD2 (5 bases). Germline lookup yields CDR1 LNHDA and CDR2 SQIVND (reference sequence). The CDR3 is 15 residues long. Trimming took 4 bases from V and 6 from J, leaving 17 bases between them. The CDR3 bases are TGTGCCAGTAGTAAGGGAGCGGTTGCGCCCGATACGCAGTATTTT. Translating it yields CASSKGAVAPDTQYF.

The genes are TRBV7-8 and TRBJ1-1; D not resolved. Trimming took 1 base from V and 6 from J, leaving 15 bases between them. This CDR3 is 15 amino acids long. The germline V gene encodes CDR1 SGHVS and CDR2 FQNEAQ. The CDR3: CASSLVRPDRAEAFF. The CDR3 coding sequence is TGTGCCAGCAGCTTAGTCCGGCCCGACCGGGCTGAAGCTTTCTTT. Supplemented by reference TRBV7-8 and TRBJ1-1, the full variable domain reads GAGVSQSPRYKVAKRGQDVALRCDPISGHVSLFWYQQALGQGPEFLTYFQNEAQLDKSGLPSDRFFAERPEGSVSTLKIQRTQQEDSAVYLCASSLVRPDRAEAFFGQGTRLTVV.

The chain recombines TRBV27 with TRBJ1-5, with TRBD1 matching over 11 bases. CDR3 length equals 16 residues. V was pared by 3 bases and J by 0 bases, with 1 base of the junction left unmatched. CDR1 is MNHEY, CDR2 SMNVEV, per germline (reference sequence). The CDR3 DNA sequence: TGTGCCAGCAGTTTGGGACAGGGGGGTAGCAATCAGCCCCAGCATTTT. Protein sequence: CASSLGQGGSNQPQHF.

The genes are TRBV5-6 and TRBJ1-3; 8 nucleotides align to TRBD1. Germline CDR1 reads SGHDT; CDR2 reads YYEEEE. The J segment lost 6 bases and the V segment lost 3 bases, leaving 8 bases of the junction unmatched. The CDR3 length is 15 residues. As DNA, the CDR3 is TGTGCCAGCAGCTCGTTGGACAGGGCAACAAACACCATATATTTT. Translation gives CASSSLDRATNTIYF. Combining the CDR3 with reference TRBV5-6 and TRBJ1-3 gives the whole variable domain DAGVTQSPTHLIKTRGQQVTLRCSPKSGHDTVSWYQQALGQGPQFIFQYYEEEERQRGNFPDRFSGHQFPNYSSELNVNALLLGDSALYLCASSSLDRATNTIYFGEGSWLTVV.

This sequence joins TRBV2 and TRBJ1-1; 7 bases fit TRBD1. The CDR3 extends over 15 amino acids. The trim removed 8 bases at V and 7 bases at J, leaving 16 bases unmatched. Germline V gene lookup returns CDR1 SNHLY and CDR2 FYNNEI. The chain's CDR3 is CASGTPTGSGGEAFF. For the CDR3, the DNA is TGTGCCAGCGGAACCCCGACAGGGTCTGGGGGTGAAGCTTTCTTT.

The rearrangement uses TRBV28 and TRBJ1-5; D perhaps matches TRBD1 (6 bases). CDR1 is MDHEN, CDR2 SYDVKM, per germline. The ends were cut back, 3 bases at V and 2 bases at J, with 14 bases in the middle. The CDR3 has 16 amino acids. CDR3 residues: CASSLAGEGGNQPQHF. CDR3 coding DNA: TGTGCCAGCAGTTTGGCGGGGGAGGGGGGCAATCAGCCCCAGCATTTT.

V is TRBV3-1 (or the pseudogene TRBV3-2) and J is TRBJ1-2; D gene uncertain. The germline V gene has CDR1 LGHDT and CDR2 YNNKEL (reference sequence). Trimming cost V 0 bases and J 8 bases, with 4 bases left between them. The CDR3 totals 11 residues. The CDR3 region has the DNA TGTGCCAGCAGCCAAGAGCAGGGCTACACCTTC. It codes for CASSQEQGYTF.

The chain links TRBV29-1 to TRBJ2-7; D unclear. The V gene's germline CDR1 is SQVTM and CDR2 ANQGSEA. CDR3 length equals 13 residues. The germline V and J ends were trimmed by 2 bases and 5 bases, with 13 bases remaining between them. The CDR3, as DNA: TGCAGCGTTGAACTTCAAAACCGGGACGAGCAGTACTTC. Encoded protein: CSVELQNRDEQYF.

The chain has TRBV24-1 and TRBJ2-3, with 8 bases matching TRBD1. The CDR3 contains 15 residues. Per germline, CDR1 KGHDR and CDR2 SFDVKD. V gave up 3 bases and J gave up 2 bases; unmatched junction bases: 3. The CDR3 DNA is TGTGCCACCAGTGATCCAGGGGGCTACACAGATACGCAGTATTTT. Encoded protein: CATSDPGGYTDTQYF.